These 4 T cell receptor beta chains were all obtained from the same sample, sequenced in a study of sequential checkpoint blockade in melanoma. TCRdb's table, derived via immunoSEQ multiplex PCR, lists solely in-frame clones and lacks some. The sample holds 6,500 or so clones; 26% are singletons and the top ten take just over 9.5%. Treatment reported: randomized to nivolumab then ipilimumab (arm A) or the reverse (arm B). This material consisted of tumor tissue (inferred from file names), taken from a patient given nivolumab and ipilimumab in sequence. The receptors stem from a human donor with melanoma.

This clone was detected only a few times. The chain joins TRBV28 to TRBJ2-1; perhaps TRBD2 as D (5 bases). Germline loops: CDR1 MDHEN, CDR2 SYDVKM. Trimming pared 1 base from V and 5 bases from J, leaving 15 bases between. The CDR3 covers 16 residues. The chain's CDR3 is CASSLYDVGKDNEQFF. The CDR3 coding sequence is TGTGCCAGCAGTTTATACGATGTCGGGAAGGACAATGAGCAGTTCTTC.

At least ten counts were recorded for this clone. The CDR3 region is CASSLLAGGPVDTQYF. The CDR3 DNA sequence: TGTGCCAGCAGCTTACTCGCGGGAGGGCCAGTAGATACGCAGTATTTT. The rearrangement uses TRBV11-3 and TRBJ2-3; 9 nucleotides agree with TRBD2. Germline CDR1 is SGHNT and CDR2 is YENEEA. This CDR3 comprises 16 residues. With 2 bases clipped from V and 5 bases from J, the junction kept 8 bases outside the gene matches.

The CDR3 DNA is TGTGCCAGCAGTTACTCACTAGCGGGAGAGGGGGAGCAGTACTTC. Translating it yields CASSYSLAGEGEQYF. The chain links TRBV6-8 to TRBJ2-7, with 11 bases identical to TRBD2. The J segment lost 7 bases and the V segment lost 0 bases, leaving 5 bases of the junction unmatched. This CDR3 has 15 amino acids. Germline V gives CDR1 MNHGY, CDR2 SAAAGT.

The chain uses TRBV5-1 and TRBJ2-1; TRBD2 matches 14 bases. The CDR3 covers 21 residues. V was clipped by 4 bases and J by 0 bases; unmatched bases: 15. The germline gives CDR1 SGHRS, CDR2 YFSETQ. The CDR3: CASSTGLLTSGRARSYNEQFF. In DNA form, the CDR3 reads TGCGCCAGCAGCACGGGCCTCCTGACTAGCGGGAGGGCCCGCTCCTACAATGAGCAGTTCTTC.